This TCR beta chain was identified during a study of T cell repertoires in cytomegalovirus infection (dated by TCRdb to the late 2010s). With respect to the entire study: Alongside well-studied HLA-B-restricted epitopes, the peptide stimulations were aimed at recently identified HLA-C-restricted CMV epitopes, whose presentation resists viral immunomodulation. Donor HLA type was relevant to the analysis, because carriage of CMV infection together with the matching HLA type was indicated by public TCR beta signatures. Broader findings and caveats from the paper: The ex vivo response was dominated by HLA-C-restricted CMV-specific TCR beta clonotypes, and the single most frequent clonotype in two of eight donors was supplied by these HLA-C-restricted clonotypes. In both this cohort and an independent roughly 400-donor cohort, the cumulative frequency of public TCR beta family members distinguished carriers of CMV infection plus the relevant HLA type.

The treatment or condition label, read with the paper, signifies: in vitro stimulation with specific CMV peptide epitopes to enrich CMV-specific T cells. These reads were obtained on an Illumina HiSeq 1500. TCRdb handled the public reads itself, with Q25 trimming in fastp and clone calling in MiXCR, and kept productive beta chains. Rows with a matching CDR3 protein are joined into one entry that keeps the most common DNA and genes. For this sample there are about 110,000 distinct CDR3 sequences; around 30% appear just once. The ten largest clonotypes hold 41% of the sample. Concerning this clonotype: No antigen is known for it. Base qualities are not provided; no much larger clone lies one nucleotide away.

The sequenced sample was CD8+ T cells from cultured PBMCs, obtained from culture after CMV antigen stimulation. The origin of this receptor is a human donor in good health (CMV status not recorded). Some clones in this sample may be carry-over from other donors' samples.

The CDR3 reads as follows: CASSQGWPDTQYF. The sequence in DNA is TGTGCCAGCAGCCAAGGCTGGCCAGATACGCAGTATTTT. The chain was built from TRBV14 and TRBJ2-3, with no confident D gene call. The CDR3, cysteine through phenylalanine, is 13 amino acids long. The entry retains the CDR3 DNA only, 39 bases that are in frame from base 1. V is pared back by 1 base and J by 4 bases, with 6 bases lying between the germline termini. CDR1 SGHDN and CDR2 FVKESK were looked up in the germline V gene.